Each of the 26 T cell receptor beta chains below was sequenced from the same sample in a study of T cell responses to AZD1222 COVID-19 vaccine. The data were produced by immunoSEQ multiplex PCR, yet TCRdb's version contains in-frame clones alone and is incomplete. Counted here are about 110,000 clones, 70% to 85% occurring once; the ten biggest clones make up over 5.5%. The material was peripheral blood, obtained on day 0 of AZD1222 vaccination. The receptors originated from an adult in good health.

CDR3 amino acids: CASSQGGTEAFF. CDR3 DNA sequence: TGTGCCAGCAGTCAGGGTGGAACTGAAGCTTTCTTT. The chain links TRBV12-3 or TRBV12-4 to TRBJ1-1; perhaps TRBD1 as D (5 bases). Trimming took 5 bases from V and 5 from J, leaving 9 bases between them. This CDR3 has 12 amino acids.

CDR3 loop: CASRGSGGSPSGANVLTF. CDR3 sequence (DNA): TGTGCCAGCCGCGGCTCGGGGGGTTCTCCCTCTGGGGCCAACGTCCTGACTTTC. This chain connects TRBV18 to TRBJ2-6, with 7 bases fitting TRBD2. The CDR3 is 18 residues long. The J segment lost 0 bases and the V segment lost 8 bases, leaving 13 bases of the junction unmatched. CDR1 and CDR2 from the germline V gene are KGHSH and LQKENI. Using reference TRBV18 and TRBJ2-6 for the parts outside the CDR3, the full variable domain is NAGVMQNPRHLVRRRGQEARLRCSPMKGHSHVYWYRQLPEEGLKFMVYLQKENIIDESGMPKERFSAEFPKEGPSILRIQQVVRGDSAAYFCASRGSGGSPSGANVLTFGAGSRLTVL.

V and J are TRBV15 and TRBJ2-3, with unresolved D. Between the trimmed V and J ends, which lost 3 bases and 2 bases, there was a span of 12 bases. CDR3 size: 15 residues. Germline CDR1 LNHNV, CDR2 YYDKDF (reference sequence). This CDR3 is CATSSRTDLTDTQYF. For the CDR3, the DNA is TGTGCCACCAGCAGCAGGACGGATCTCACAGATACGCAGTATTTT.

The table lists this clone with a few counts. The chain uses TRBV7-6 and TRBJ2-5; D ambiguous. This CDR3 has 15 residues. Germline lookup yields CDR1 SGHVS and CDR2 FNYEAQ. Trimming left V 1 base short and J 4 bases short, with 13 bases between. The CDR3 sequence is CASSLGWDFRETQYF. CDR3 nucleotides: TGTGCCAGCAGCTTAGGATGGGATTTTAGAGAGACCCAGTACTTC.

This chain connects TRBV7-2 to TRBJ2-7; 7 bases are a match to TRBD1. V shed 0 bases and J 2 bases; nucleotides not matched to a gene: 4. Germline V gene sequence: CDR1 SGHTA, CDR2 FQGNSA. CDR3 size: 15 residues. As DNA, the CDR3 is TGTGCCAGCAGCTTAGCGCCCACAGGGGCCTACGAGCAGTACTTC. This sequence encodes CASSLAPTGAYEQYF.

The V gene is TRBV19, the J gene TRBJ1-4; D is possibly TRBD1 (5 bases). This CDR3 region has 14 residues. Trimming shortened V by 5 bases and J by 8 bases, and 15 bases separated the two germline ends. CDR1 and CDR2 (germline): LNHDA, SQIVND (reference sequence). CDR3 in amino acids: CASSRGLDGEKLFF. CDR3 coding DNA: TGTGCCAGTAGTCGGGGGTTGGACGGGGAAAAACTGTTTTTT.

In its sample, this clone was seen once. The rearrangement links TRBV6-5 to TRBJ2-7, with D unclear. Trimming stripped 6 bases from V and 1 base from J, with 7 bases between. Germline V gene sequence: CDR1 MNHEY, CDR2 SVGAGI. This CDR3 has 12 residues. The CDR3 is CASSLISYEQYF. The CDR3 region has the DNA TGTGCCAGCAGCTTGATTTCCTACGAGCAGTACTTC.

The chain combines TRBV6-5 with TRBJ2-3; TRBD1 is a possible D gene (5 bases). CDR1 and CDR2 (germline): MNHEY, SVGAGI. CDR3 length equals 13 residues. Trimming removed 4 bases at V and 4 bases at J, with 9 bases between. CDR3 bases: TGTGCCAGCAGTTCCAGGGTCCCAGATACGCAGTATTTT. Translated, it gives CASSSRVPDTQYF.

This chain joins TRBV28 and TRBJ2-3; TRBD1 or TRBD2 may be the D gene (5 bases each). Germline-derived CDR1 and CDR2 are MDHEN and SYDVKM. This CDR3 region has 17 residues. The ends were cut back, 2 bases at V and 3 bases at J, with 18 bases in the middle. Here the CDR3 reads CASSLIGQGGGTDTQYF. The CDR3 DNA reads TGTGCCAGCAGTTTAATTGGACAAGGTGGGGGTACAGATACGCAGTATTTT.

The rearrangement links TRBV7-2 to TRBJ2-3; no clear D. With 6 bases removed from V and 0 bases from J, the gap between germline ends came to 13 bases. The germline V gene has CDR1 SGHTA and CDR2 FQGNSA. The CDR3 consists of 15 residues. The CDR3 nucleotides are TGTGCCAGCAGAATAGAGATCCTTAGCACAGATACGCAGTATTTT. Protein product: CASRIEILSTDTQYF.

The CDR3 here is CASSNTGQGSEAFF. The CDR3 coding sequence is TGTGCCAGTAGTAACACGGGGCAGGGGTCTGAAGCTTTCTTT. The rearrangement links TRBV19 to TRBJ1-1; TRBD1 might be the D (6 bases). V lost 4 bases, J lost 6 bases, and 15 bases lay in between. This CDR3 is 14 amino acids long. Germline lookup yields CDR1 LNHDA and CDR2 SQIVND (reference sequence).

The chain recombines TRBV29-1 with TRBJ2-5; maybe TRBD2 (6 bases). There are 14 residues in the CDR3. Germline loops: CDR1 SQVTM, CDR2 ANQGSEA. V shed 3 bases and J shed 1 base, with 12 bases lying between them. The CDR3 nucleotides read TGCAGCGTTGACGGGCTAGCGCCCCAAGAGACCCAGTACTTC. As protein: CSVDGLAPQETQYF.

The CDR3 coding sequence is TGTGCCAGCAGTTTACGGGGAGGCCCTAATGAAAAACTGTTTTTT. It specifies CASSLRGGPNEKLFF. The rearrangement links TRBV28 to TRBJ1-4; D gene uncertain. This CDR3 is 15 amino acids long. Germline CDR1 reads MDHEN; CDR2 reads SYDVKM. V lost 2 bases and J 3 bases, leaving 10 bases between the germline ends.

This rearrangement joins TRBV7-2 to TRBJ2-3, with no clear D. With 5 bases removed from V and 3 bases from J, the gap between germline ends came to 12 bases. This CDR3 has 14 amino acids. Germline V CDR1 and CDR2: SGHTA, FQGNSA. CDR3 amino acids: CASSPLSTTDTQYF. The CDR3 bases are TGTGCCAGCAGCCCTCTATCCACTACAGATACGCAGTATTTT. The variable domain in full, completed from reference TRBV7-2 and TRBJ2-3, reads GAGVSQSPSNKVTEKGKDVELRCDPISGHTALYWYRQSLGQGLEFLIYFQGNSAPDKSGLPSDRFSAERTGGSVSTLTIQRTQQEDSAVYLCASSPLSTTDTQYFGPGTRLTVL.

This chain connects TRBV5-4 to TRBJ2-5; D might be TRBD1 (7 bases). Germline assignment: CDR1 SGHNT and CDR2 YYREEE (reference sequence). CDR3 length: 15 amino acids. With 8 bases removed from V and 5 bases from J, the gap between germline ends came to 22 bases. CDR3 sequence (DNA): TGTGCCAGTAAGCTGGCAGGGGGGAAGTTGGAGACCCAGTACTTC. Amino acids: CASKLAGGKLETQYF.

CDR3 bases: TGTGCCAGCAGTGAGGGCTGGCCCGGGGAGACCCAGTACTTC. Its translation: CASSEGWPGETQYF. The chain combines TRBV6-1 with TRBJ2-5; D is unclear. The ends were cut back, 3 bases at V and 5 bases at J, with 13 bases in the middle. CDR3 size: 14 residues. Looked up from germline, CDR1 is MNHNS and CDR2 is SASEGT.

There are a few counts of this clone. The V and J genes are TRBV2 and TRBJ2-1; no clear D. Germline assignment: CDR1 SNHLY and CDR2 FYNNEI. V dropped 8 bases and J dropped 1 base, with 9 bases sitting between them. This CDR3 is 13 amino acids long. The CDR3 loop is CASGRESYNEQFF. The CDR3 DNA is TGTGCCAGCGGGCGAGAATCCTACAATGAGCAGTTCTTC.

CDR3 DNA sequence: TGTGCCAGCAGCTCGTTCACTGAAGCTTTCTTT. Translating gives CASSSFTEAFF. This chain links TRBV7-2 with TRBJ1-1, with D hard to call. The CDR3 totals 11 residues. The germline gives CDR1 SGHTA, CDR2 FQGNSA. V gave up 4 bases and J gave up 4 bases, with 4 bases separating them.

In nucleotides, the CDR3 is TGTGCCAGTAGGACGAAAACCTTGGGACATTTGTATTTTCGGCCCCAGCATTTT. It specifies CASRTKTLGHLYFRPQHF. J is TRBJ1-5 and V is TRBV19; tentatively, D is TRBD1 (6 bases). Per germline, CDR1 LNHDA and CDR2 SQIVND (reference sequence). Deletions cut 6 bases from V and 9 bases from J, with 30 bases between. The CDR3 covers 18 residues.

The chain recombines TRBV28 with TRBJ1-6; D is unclear. Per germline, CDR1 MDHEN and CDR2 SYDVKM. V lost 3 bases, J lost 9 bases, and 6 bases lay in between. The CDR3 extends over 12 amino acids. CDR3 DNA: TGTGCCAGCAGTTTCCGTGGTTCACCCCTCCACTTT. Translating gives CASSFRGSPLHF.

The chain joins TRBV28 to TRBJ2-5; 11 nucleotides agree with TRBD2. The J segment lost 5 bases and the V segment lost 5 bases, leaving 7 bases of the junction unmatched. Looked up from germline, CDR1 is MDHEN and CDR2 is SYDVKM. The CDR3 contains 15 residues. This CDR3 reads CASSDSGGVVETQYF. The DNA of the CDR3 is TGTGCCAGCAGTGATAGCGGGGGGGTTGTTGAGACCCAGTACTTC.

This chain joins TRBV3-1 (or the pseudogene TRBV3-2) and TRBJ2-3; D unresolved. Germline CDR1 and CDR2: LGHDT and YNNKEL (reference sequence). The CDR3 length is 15 residues. V lost 0 bases and J 1 base, leaving 8 bases between the germline ends. The CDR3 protein is CASSQDNSRTDTQYF. The CDR3 DNA reads TGTGCCAGCAGCCAAGATAACAGCCGCACAGATACGCAGTATTTT.

V is TRBV20-1 and J is TRBJ2-1; D uncertain. Trimming took 5 bases from V and 8 from J, leaving 10 bases between them. Germline CDR1 reads DFQATT; CDR2 reads SNEGSKA (reference sequence). The CDR3 sequence is 11 residues long. The CDR3 loop is CSARLGDEQFF. DNA of the CDR3: TGCAGTGCTCGACTCGGAGATGAGCAGTTCTTC.

The sample holds one count of this clone. The chain carries TRBV12-3 or TRBV12-4 and TRBJ1-5; D is unclear. The CDR3 runs 13 residues. V was cut by 4 bases and J by 11 bases, with 15 bases left in between. CDR3: CASSSSPFLTQHF. DNA of the CDR3: TGTGCCAGCAGTTCATCGCCCTTCTTAACCCAGCATTTT.

The chain joins TRBV19 to TRBJ2-2; D ambiguous. There are 14 residues in the CDR3. The V gene's germline CDR1 is LNHDA and CDR2 SQIVND (reference sequence). V lost 6 bases and J 5 bases, leaving 13 bases between the germline ends. CDR3 loop: CASSPDSGTGELFF. The CDR3, as DNA: TGTGCCAGTAGCCCGGATTCCGGAACCGGGGAGCTGTTTTTT.

The rearrangement joins TRBV5-1 to TRBJ2-1; D is perhaps TRBD2 (6 bases). Trimming took 4 bases from V and 7 from J, leaving 12 bases between them. Per the germline V gene, CDR1 is SGHRS and CDR2 is YFSETQ. The CDR3 is 13 amino acids. The CDR3 DNA is TGCGCCAGCAGCCGGACTATCGGAAATGAGCAGTTCTTC. This codes for CASSRTIGNEQFF. Filled out from reference TRBV5-1 and TRBJ2-1, the complete variable domain reads KAGVTQTPRYLIKTRGQQVTLSCSPISGHRSVSWYQQTPGQGLQFLFEYFSETQRNKGNFPGRFSGRQFSNSRSEMNVSTLELGDSALYLCASSRTIGNEQFFGPGTRLTVL.